The rows below give T cell receptor beta chains drawn from one sample of a study of shared clonotypes between healthy human individuals. Data came from immunoSEQ multiplex PCR; TCRdb stores just in-frame clones and leaves some out. In the table there are about 380,000 clones, approximately 97% of which are singletons. Material: memory CD8+ T cells sorted from blood. The receptors come from a man aged 30-40 years in good health. Each CDR3 is given with its conserved first and last residue. Fields, in order: CDR3 length, J gene, D gene, V gene, clone size, CDR3 protein, CDR3 DNA. The D gene is left open where the match is weak. Part of the rows lack a size; the others show once, few, many or a class for expanded clones.

>11|TRBJ1-2|-|TRBV28|-
CASSLRDGYTF
TGTGCCAGCAGTTTGAGAGATGGCTACACCTTC
>16|TRBJ1-1|-|TRBV14|once
CASSQDRRGLNTEAFF
TGTGCCAGCAGCCAAGATCGGCGGGGACTGAACACTGAAGCTTTCTTT
>16|TRBJ2-7|-|TRBV27|-
CASSPLLTTGRYEQYF
TGTGCCAGCAGTCCTCTCCTTACGACAGGCAGGTACGAGCAGTACTTC
>14|TRBJ1-2|TRBD1|TRBV5-1|-
CASGTDRTLYGYTF
TGCGCCAGCGGAACGGACAGGACCCTCTATGGCTACACCTTC
>17|TRBJ2-3|TRBD2|TRBV30|-
CAWSVQLRAGEADTQYF
TGTGCCTGGAGTGTACAGCTAAGAGCGGGAGAAGCAGATACGCAGTATTTT
>15|TRBJ2-1|-|TRBV7-3|-
CASSSKGGSYNEQFF
TGTGCCAGCAGCTCCAAGGGGGGCTCCTACAATGAGCAGTTCTTC
>13|TRBJ2-4|-|TRBV29-1|-
CSVEGGSGNIQYF
TGCAGCGTTGAGGGCGGTTCGGGAAACATTCAGTATTTC
>13|TRBJ2-7|-|TRBV29-1|-
CSVATGPLYEQYF
TGCAGCGTTGCGACAGGACCCCTCTACGAGCAGTACTTC
>16|TRBJ2-2|TRBD2|TRBV11-3|-
CASSATSGSWGGELFF
TGTGCCAGCAGCGCTACTAGCGGGAGCTGGGGCGGGGAGCTGTTTTTT
>14|TRBJ2-5|TRBD1|TRBV28|-
CASTRDRGQETQYF
TGTGCCAGCACTCGAGACAGGGGGCAAGAGACCCAGTACTTC
>15|TRBJ2-2|TRBD2|TRBV10-2|-
CASRTGLANTGELFF
TGCGCCAGCAGGACGGGACTAGCGAACACCGGGGAGCTGTTTTTT
>14|TRBJ2-5|TRBD1|TRBV13|-
CASSSGTGRETQYF
TGTGCCAGCAGCTCAGGGACAGGGAGAGAGACCCAGTACTTC
>11|TRBJ1-2|-|TRBV6-6|-
CASSWGFGYTF
TGTGCCAGCAGTTGGGGGTTTGGCTACACCTTC
>15|TRBJ1-1|TRBD1|TRBV18|-
CASSPSGTVNTEAFF
TGTGCCAGCTCACCATCCGGGACAGTTAACACTGAAGCTTTCTTT
>15|TRBJ2-1|-|TRBV7-6|-
CASSLRRSSYNEQFF
TGTGCCAGCAGCTTGAGAAGGAGCTCCTACAATGAGCAGTTCTTC
>12|TRBJ1-2|-|TRBV19|-
CASSYGKYGYTF
TGTGCCAGTAGTTACGGGAAGTATGGCTACACCTTC
>15|TRBJ2-2|TRBD1|TRBV2|-
CASSARQGNTGELFF
TGTGCCAGCAGTGCCCGACAGGGTAACACCGGGGAGCTGTTTTTT
>16|TRBJ2-1|TRBD2|TRBV4-1|-
CASSQLRTSGNNEQFF
TGCGCCAGCAGCCAACTCCGGACTAGCGGAAACAATGAGCAGTTCTTC
>14|TRBJ2-1|-|TRBV5-1|-
CASSYGQNYNEQFF
TGCGCCAGCAGCTATGGACAGAACTACAATGAGCAGTTCTTC
>17|TRBJ2-5|-|TRBV15|-
CATSRDRRTEQKETQYF
TGTGCCACCAGCAGAGATCGGAGGACAGAACAGAAAGAGACCCAGTACTTC
>15|TRBJ1-4|-|TRBV27|-
CASSLWGTNNEKLFF
TGTGCCAGCAGTTTGTGGGGGACAAATAATGAAAAACTGTTTTTT
>14|TRBJ1-3|-|TRBV2|-
CASSVGGPGNTIYF
TGTGCCAGCAGCGTCGGGGGCCCTGGAAACACCATATATTTT
>15|TRBJ2-3|TRBD2|TRBV7-8|-
CASSLAPQGGGTQYF
TGTGCCAGCAGCTTAGCGCCGCAGGGCGGGGGTACGCAGTATTTT
>14|TRBJ1-1|-|TRBV9|-
CASSATVKNTEAFF
TGTGCCAGCAGCGCCACGGTCAAGAACACTGAAGCTTTCTTT
>15|TRBJ2-1|TRBD2|TRBV7-2|-
CASSLDTSGTNEQFF
TGTGCCAGCAGCTTAGATACTAGCGGGACCAATGAGCAGTTCTTC
>17|TRBJ2-7|TRBD2|TRBV28|once
CASSLRLAGGTTYEQYF
TGTGCCAGCAGTTTACGACTAGCGGGAGGGACAACCTACGAGCAGTACTTC
>18|TRBJ2-5|TRBD2|TRBV5-1|-
CASSLASGTSGRKETQYF
TGCGCCAGCAGCTTGGCCTCCGGGACTAGCGGGAGGAAGGAGACCCAGTACTTC
>12|TRBJ2-3|-|TRBV10-3|-
CAISESSDTQYF
TGTGCCATCAGTGAGTCATCAGATACGCAGTATTTT
>15|TRBJ2-1|TRBD2|TRBV6-5|-
CASSPPSGLYNEQFF
TGTGCCAGCAGTCCCCCTAGCGGACTATACAATGAGCAGTTCTTC
>16|TRBJ2-3|TRBD2|TRBV28|-
CASSFALAASTDTQYF
TGTGCCAGCAGTTTTGCTCTAGCGGCTAGCACAGATACGCAGTATTTT
>17|TRBJ2-2|-|TRBV9|-
CASSVGTGTMNTGELFF
TGTGCCAGCAGCGTAGGCACCGGGACGATGAACACCGGGGAGCTGTTTTTT
>13|TRBJ2-1|TRBD2|TRBV18|-
CASSPALAGKQFF
TGTGCCAGCTCACCAGCGCTAGCGGGGAAGCAGTTCTTC
>11|TRBJ2-1|-|TRBV28|-
CASSDRDEQFF
TGTGCCAGCAGTGACCGGGATGAGCAGTTCTTC
>15|TRBJ2-1|-|TRBV7-3|-
CASSLGSSSYNEQFF
TGTGCCAGCAGCTTAGGATCGAGCTCCTACAATGAGCAGTTCTTC
>15|TRBJ1-2|TRBD1|TRBV5-1|-
CASSSTTGGAYGYTF
TGCGCCAGCAGCTCCACCACAGGGGGCGCCTATGGCTACACCTTC
>14|TRBJ1-4|-|TRBV28|once
CASSPPSGSEKLFF
TGTGCCAGCAGCCCCCCTTCGGGAAGTGAAAAACTGTTTTTT
>15|TRBJ2-1|-|TRBV13|-
CASSLAARYRDEQFF
TGTGCCAGCAGCTTAGCAGCGCGTTATCGGGATGAGCAGTTCTTC
>15|TRBJ2-7|-|TRBV6-1|once
CASRKGWVGSYEQYF
TGTGCCAGCAGGAAGGGGTGGGTTGGGTCCTACGAGCAGTACTTC
>14|TRBJ2-3|TRBD2|TRBV29-1|-
CSVVYGRATDTQYF
TGCAGCGTTGTATACGGGAGGGCCACAGATACGCAGTATTTT
>14|TRBJ2-1|TRBD2|TRBV9|-
CASSVGGLVSEQFF
TGTGCCAGCAGCGTAGGTGGACTAGTGTCTGAGCAGTTCTTC
>11|TRBJ2-1|TRBD1|TRBV2|-
CALTGDNEQFF
TGTGCCCTGACAGGGGACAATGAGCAGTTCTTC
>13|TRBJ2-5|-|TRBV30|once
CAWSSGGKETQYF
TGTGCCTGGAGTTCAGGTGGGAAAGAGACCCAGTACTTC
>16|TRBJ2-7|-|TRBV27|-
CASRYRSRDGPYEQYF
TGTGCCAGCAGATATAGGTCCCGGGACGGACCCTACGAGCAGTACTTC
>17|TRBJ2-7|TRBD1|TRBV27|-
CASSEPFGQGNSYEQYF
TGTGCCAGCAGTGAACCTTTCGGACAGGGAAACTCCTACGAGCAGTACTTC
>16|TRBJ2-6|-|TRBV2|-
CADETETPSGANVLTF
TGTGCCGATGAGACAGAAACACCCTCTGGGGCCAACGTCCTGACTTTC
>15|TRBJ1-5|TRBD1|TRBV4-2|-
CASSQGDREGQPQHF
TGTGCCAGCAGCCAAGGAGACAGGGAGGGTCAGCCCCAGCATTTT
>15|TRBJ1-1|-|TRBV30|-
CAWSALGGMNTEAFF
TGTGCCTGGAGTGCCCTCGGGGGGATGAACACTGAAGCTTTCTTT